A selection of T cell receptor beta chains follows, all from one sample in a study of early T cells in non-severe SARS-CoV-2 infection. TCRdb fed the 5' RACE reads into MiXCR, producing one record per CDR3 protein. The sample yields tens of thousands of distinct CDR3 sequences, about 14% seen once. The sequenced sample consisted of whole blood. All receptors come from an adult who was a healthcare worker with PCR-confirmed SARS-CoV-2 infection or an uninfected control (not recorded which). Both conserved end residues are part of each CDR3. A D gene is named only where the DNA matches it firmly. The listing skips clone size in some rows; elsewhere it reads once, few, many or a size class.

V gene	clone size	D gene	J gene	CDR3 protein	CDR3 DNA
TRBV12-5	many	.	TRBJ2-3	CASGLTLSTDTQYF	TGTGCTAGTGGTTTGACCCTGTCCACAGATACGCAGTATTTT
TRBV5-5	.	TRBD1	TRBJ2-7	CASSQDRGPTYEQYF	TGTGCCAGCAGCCAAGACAGGGGTCCGACCTACGAGCAGTACTTC
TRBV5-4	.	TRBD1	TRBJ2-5	CASSFGTGAETQYF	TGTGCCAGCAGCTTTGGGACAGGGGCGGAGACCCAGTACTTC
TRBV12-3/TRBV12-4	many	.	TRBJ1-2	CASRPQGSNYGYTF	TGTGCCAGCAGACCTCAGGGTTCTAACTATGGCTACACCTTC
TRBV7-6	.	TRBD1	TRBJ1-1	CASSFLAPGQGAYAEAFF	TGTGCCAGCAGCTTCCTGGCCCCGGGACAGGGGGCCTATGCTGAAGCTTTCTTT
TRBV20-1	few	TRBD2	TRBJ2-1	CSARAGGENNEQFF	TGCAGTGCTAGAGCGGGAGGGGAAAACAATGAGCAGTTCTTC
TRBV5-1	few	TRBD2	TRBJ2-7	CASSPRTGTSSHEQYF	TGCGCCAGCAGCCCCCGAACCGGGACTAGCAGCCACGAGCAGTACTTC
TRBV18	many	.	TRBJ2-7	CASSPRGEPSYEQYF	TGTGCCAGCTCACCAAGGGGAGAACCCTCCTACGAGCAGTACTTC
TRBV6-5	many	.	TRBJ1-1	CASSLPRSNTEAFF	TGTGCCAGCAGCCTACCCCGGTCGAACACTGAAGCTTTCTTT
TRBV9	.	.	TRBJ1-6	CASSVDASHFPHF	TGTGCCAGCAGCGTAGACGCCAGCCATTTCCCCCACTTT
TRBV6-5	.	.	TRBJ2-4	CASSYLGPPSNIQYF	TGTGCCAGCAGTTACCTGGGACCCCCCAGTAACATTCAGTACTTC
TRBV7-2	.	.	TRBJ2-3	CASSLALGRDTQYF	TGTGCCAGCAGCTTAGCGCTCGGGAGAGATACGCAGTATTTT
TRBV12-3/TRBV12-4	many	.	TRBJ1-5	CASSFSGHQPQHF	TGTGCCAGCAGTTTTTCAGGGCATCAGCCCCAGCATTTT
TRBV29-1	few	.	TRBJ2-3	CSVDTGDRVGTDTQYF	TGCAGCGTTGATACGGGAGATCGGGTAGGCACAGATACGCAGTATTTT
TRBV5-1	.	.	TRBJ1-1	CASSLDRVGTEAFF	TGCGCCAGCAGCTTGGACAGGGTTGGCACTGAAGCTTTCTTT
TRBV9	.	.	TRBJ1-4	CASSVGISEKLFF	TGTGCCAGCAGCGTAGGGATTAGCGAAAAACTGTTTTTT
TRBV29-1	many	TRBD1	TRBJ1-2	CSAAQGARGYTF	TGCAGCGCCGCACAGGGGGCTAGGGGCTACACCTTC
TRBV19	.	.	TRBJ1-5	CASSQPGPSNQPQHF	TGTGCCAGTAGCCAACCGGGCCCTAGCAATCAGCCCCAGCATTTT
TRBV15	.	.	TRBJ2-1	CATSPAQTGLGYNEQFF	TGTGCCACCAGCCCCGCACAAACAGGGTTGGGTTACAATGAGCAGTTCTTC
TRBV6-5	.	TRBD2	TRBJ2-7	CASSFSWTSRAYEQYF	TGTGCCAGCAGTTTCTCCTGGACTAGTCGGGCCTACGAGCAGTACTTC
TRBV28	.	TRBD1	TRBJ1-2	CASSFTGGRGGGYTF	TGTGCCAGCAGTTTTACAGGGGGCAGGGGTGGTGGCTACACCTTC
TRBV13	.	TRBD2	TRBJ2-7	CASSYRTSGSSKTYEQYF	TGTGCCAGCAGCTACAGGACTAGCGGGAGCTCGAAAACCTACGAGCAGTACTTC
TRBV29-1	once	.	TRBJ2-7	CSVGREYNEQYF	TGCAGCGTTGGCAGGGAGTACAACGAGCAGTACTTC
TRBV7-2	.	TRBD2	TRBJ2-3	CASSPGGLPLDTQYF	TGTGCCAGCAGCCCGGGGGGACTACCCTTGGATACGCAGTATTTT
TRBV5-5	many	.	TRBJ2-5	CASSLAPQETQYF	TGTGCCAGCAGCTTGGCCCCCCAAGAGACCCAGTACTTC
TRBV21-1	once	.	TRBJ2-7	CASSKGDFCYEQYF	TGTGCCAGCAGCAAGGGGGACTTTTGCTACGAGCAGTACTTC
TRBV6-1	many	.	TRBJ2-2	CASSEVGDTGELFF	TGTGCCAGCAGTGAAGTAGGGGACACCGGGGAGCTGTTTTTT
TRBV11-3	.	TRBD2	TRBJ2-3	CASSLGRVTDTQYF	TGTGCCAGCAGCCTCGGGAGGGTTACAGATACGCAGTATTTT
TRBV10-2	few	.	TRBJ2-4	CASSPRPGHLGRAKNIQYF	TGCGCCAGCAGTCCAAGACCCGGACACCTTGGAAGAGCCAAAAACATTCAGTACTTC
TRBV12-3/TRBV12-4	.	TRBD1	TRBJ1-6	CASSRPGQRNSPLHF	TGTGCCAGCAGTCGCCCGGGACAGAGGAATTCACCCCTCCACTTT
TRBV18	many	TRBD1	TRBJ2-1	CASSPRQGSLDEQFF	TGTGCCAGCTCACCAAGACAGGGGTCCCTCGATGAGCAGTTCTTC
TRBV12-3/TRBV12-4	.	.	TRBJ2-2	CASRTRQYTGELFF	TGTGCCAGCAGGACCAGACAGTACACCGGGGAGCTGTTTTTT
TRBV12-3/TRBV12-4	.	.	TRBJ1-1	CASSGGRVVTEAFF	TGTGCCAGCAGTGGGGGTAGGGTGGTCACTGAAGCTTTCTTT
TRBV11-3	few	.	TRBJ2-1	CASSFPRKGRYNEQFF	TGTGCCAGCAGCTTCCCCCGGAAGGGGCGCTACAATGAGCAGTTCTTC
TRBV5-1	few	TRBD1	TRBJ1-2	CASSVEGTGGRGYTF	TGCGCCAGCAGCGTGGAAGGGACAGGGGGCCGTGGCTACACCTTC
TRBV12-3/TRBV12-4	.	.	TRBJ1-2	CASSPSEFYGYTF	TGTGCCAGCAGCCCTAGTGAATTCTATGGCTACACCTTC
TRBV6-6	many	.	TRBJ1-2	CASREPRGGNYGYTF	TGTGCCAGCAGAGAACCACGGGGGGGAAACTATGGCTACACCTTC
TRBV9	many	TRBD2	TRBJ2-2	CASSPRLAGGRENTGELFF	TGTGCCAGCAGCCCCCGACTAGCGGGGGGGCGCGAGAACACCGGGGAGCTGTTTTTT
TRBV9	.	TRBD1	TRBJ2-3	CASKGAGTDTQYF	TGTGCCAGCAAGGGGGCAGGCACAGATACGCAGTATTTT
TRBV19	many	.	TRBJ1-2	CASTSLDGNYGYTF	TGTGCCAGTACCTCACTTGACGGGAACTATGGCTACACCTTC
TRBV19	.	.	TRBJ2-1	CASSIQRYNEQFF	TGTGCCAGTAGTATACAGCGGTACAATGAGCAGTTCTTC
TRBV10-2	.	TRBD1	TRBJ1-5	CASRAGTGSNQPQHF	TGCGCCAGCAGGGCCGGGACAGGGAGCAATCAGCCCCAGCATTTT
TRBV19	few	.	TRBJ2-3	CASHLGSRGATDTQYF	TGTGCCAGTCACCTAGGGAGTAGGGGGGCCACAGATACGCAGTATTTT
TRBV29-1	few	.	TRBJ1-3	CSVVTASGNTIYF	TGCAGCGTTGTAACAGCCTCTGGAAACACCATATATTTT
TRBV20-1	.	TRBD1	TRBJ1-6	CSANRGQSSPLHF	TGCAGTGCGAACAGGGGGCAAAGTTCACCCCTCCACTTT
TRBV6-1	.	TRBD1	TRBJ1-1	CASSGGQGGKTEAFF	TGTGCCAGCAGTGGAGGACAGGGGGGAAAAACTGAAGCTTTCTTT
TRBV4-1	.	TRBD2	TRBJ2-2	CASSQESGISTGELFF	TGCGCCAGCAGCCAAGAAAGCGGGATCTCCACCGGGGAGCTGTTTTTT
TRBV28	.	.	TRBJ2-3	CASSLQGYHEYF	TGTGCCAGCAGTTTACAGGGTTACCATGAGTATTTT
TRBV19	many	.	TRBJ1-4	CASSMTDVNEKLFF	TGTGCCAGTAGTATGACAGACGTTAATGAAAAACTGTTTTTT
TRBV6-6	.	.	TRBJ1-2	CASTYDSSYGYTF	TGTGCCAGCACGTACGACAGCTCGTATGGCTACACCTTC